The T cell receptor beta chain under discussion was sequenced for a study of shared clonotypes between healthy human individuals (dated by TCRdb to about 2020). In the study overall: The cohort comprised a couple of women and a few men aged 18 to 49 years. To increase sequencing depth and limit assay-specific biases, different laboratories used diverse techniques to prepare libraries and sequence TCR repertoires. For each donor, three plates each were used for CD4 naive and CD4 memory, two plates were used for CD8 naive, and one plate was used for CD8 memory. To estimate repertoire size and how much clonotypes are shared between individuals, the study performed deep sequencing of blood TCR repertoires from roughly five healthy adults. Per donor, leukapheresis produced somewhere between about 0.94 and 9 billion PBMCs.

The donors were healthy, HIV-negative adults who had no recently reported acute infections or vaccinations. Every donor was a Caucasian adult residing in Nashville, Tennessee, USA. CD4+ T cells were enriched by magnetic negative selection, after which naive cells were positively selected on CD45RA and the negative fraction was taken as the memory subset. After blood collection by leukapheresis, PBMCs were isolated using Ficoll-Histopaque density gradient centrifugation and then cryopreserved in the vapor phase of liquid nitrogen. Analytical flow cytometry was used to check the purity and quantity of every magnetically sorted T cell population. From each sorted fraction, genomic DNA was isolated and quantified by UV absorbance on a Nanodrop 2000c. Broader findings and caveats from the paper: The genetic and exposure-history diversity represented was limited by the small number of donors. Rarefaction of sorted-subset datasets indicated incomplete sequencing despite the large sequencing depth. Compared with non-shared clonotypes, the clonotypes found in all four sorted-subset donors had higher generation probabilities. Only blood was sampled, and tissue TCR repertoires likely differ from those in blood. Naive subsets generally had larger estimated clonotype richness than memory subsets. About 4.5% of naive CD4, around 4% of naive CD8, approximately 2.2% of memory CD4, and over 0.35% of memory CD8 clonotypes were shared across four donors. Based on pairwise subsampling, the degree of clonotype sharing among donors was expected to be affected by sequencing depth.

Notes on this clone: What antigen it recognizes has not been identified. Base qualities are not recorded, but no much larger clone differs from it by a single base.

Using the deep immunoSEQ assay, multiplex PCR amplified TCR CDR3 regions from genomic DNA. Genomic DNA extracted from each cell subset was distributed evenly over all wells of several immunoSEQ 96-well plates, and each plate served as one replicate. For sorted subsets, each replicate PCR was loaded with about 0.2 ug genomic DNA, equivalent to approximately 27,000 T cell genomes. Purified libraries were measured with a Qubit 3.0 fluorometer, size-checked on a Bioanalyzer 2100, and measured again with the KAPA Library Quantification kit. Every immunoSEQ 96-well plate was sequenced on a dedicated single-read 150-cycle Illumina NextSeq 550 flow cell. Turning to the authors' computational methods: Because the immunoSEQ output included only junctional sequences and no quality scores, the filtering could not be the same as the filtering used for full-length reads. Sequences were annotated with PyIR, a Python wrapper for IgBLAST v1.9, using IMGT germline references to assign V/J genes and CDR3. Any read was removed if the V/J assignment was weak (E-value above 1e-6), the CDR3 was missing, or the read contained stop codons, out-of-frame junctions, or ambiguous translated residues. V3J clonotypes were defined as sequences sharing an identical inferred V gene, J gene, and CDR3 amino acid sequence. Percentage overlap between repertoires was calculated by dividing the number of shared unique clonotypes by the size of the smaller repertoire. Three approaches were used to assess repertoire richness: RTK rarefaction, the Chao1 estimator, and Recon v2.1 estimates of unobserved clonotypes. OLGA was used to compute generation probabilities for all TCRbeta clonotypes that the gDNA method yielded from a few donors. Held by TCRdb, this immuneACCESS table contains in-frame sequences only and omits some clones. Under half of the omission traces to an unresolved V gene where checked; the cause of the rest is unknown. For V, J and clone size, that table is used; D and trimming come from the DNA. Present in this sample are some 1 million clones, roughly 70% of which were seen just once. The top ten hold about 1.5% of the sample.

Inclusive of the bounding cysteine and phenylalanine, the CDR3 is 14 residues long. Solely the CDR3 DNA is kept, with 42 bases framed from the first base. CDR1 and CDR2, looked up from the germline V gene, are SGHRS and YFSETQ. Trimming takes 5 bases off V and 4 bases off J; junction bases not matched to a gene: 8. The sample comprised memory CD4+ T cells sorted from blood. The cell subset or site label of this sample denotes: CD45RA-negative fraction. The sequence links TRBV5-1 to TRBJ2-5; 7 bases in the middle match TRBD2. The sequence derives from a man younger than 30 in good health. In nucleotides, the sequence is TGCGCCAGCAGTGGTGACGGGGGGACAGAGACCCAGTACTTC. It translates to CASSGDGGTETQYF.